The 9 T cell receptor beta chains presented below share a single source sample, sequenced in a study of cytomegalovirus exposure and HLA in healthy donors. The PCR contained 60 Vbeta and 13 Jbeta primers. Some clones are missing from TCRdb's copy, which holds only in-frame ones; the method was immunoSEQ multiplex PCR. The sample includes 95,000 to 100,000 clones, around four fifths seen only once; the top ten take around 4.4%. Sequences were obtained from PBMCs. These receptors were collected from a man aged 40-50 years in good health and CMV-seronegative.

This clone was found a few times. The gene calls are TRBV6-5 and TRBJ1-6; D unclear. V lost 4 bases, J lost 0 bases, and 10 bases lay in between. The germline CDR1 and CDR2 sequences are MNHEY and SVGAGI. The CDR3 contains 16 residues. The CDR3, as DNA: TGTGCCAGCAGTTCCCCGGGGAGCTCCTATAATTCACCCCTCCACTTT. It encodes CASSSPGSSYNSPLHF.

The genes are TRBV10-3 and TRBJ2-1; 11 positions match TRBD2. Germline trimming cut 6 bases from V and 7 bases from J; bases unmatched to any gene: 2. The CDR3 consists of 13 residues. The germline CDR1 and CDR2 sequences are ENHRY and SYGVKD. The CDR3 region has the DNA TGTGCCATCAGCCTAGCGGGGGGAAATGAGCAGTTCTTC. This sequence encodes CAISLAGGNEQFF.

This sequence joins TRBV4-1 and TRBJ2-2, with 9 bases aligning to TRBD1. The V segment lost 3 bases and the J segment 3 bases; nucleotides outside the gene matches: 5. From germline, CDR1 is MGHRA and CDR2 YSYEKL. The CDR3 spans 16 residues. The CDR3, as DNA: TGCGCCAGCAGCCACGGACAGGGGTGGTACACCGGGGAGCTGTTTTTT. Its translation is CASSHGQGWYTGELFF.

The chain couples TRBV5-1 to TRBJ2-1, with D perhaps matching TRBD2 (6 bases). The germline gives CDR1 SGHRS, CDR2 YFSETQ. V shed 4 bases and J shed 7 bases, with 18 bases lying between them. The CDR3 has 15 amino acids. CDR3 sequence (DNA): TGCGCCAGCAGCCCCGTCGCGGGGATGGGAAATGAGCAGTTCTTC. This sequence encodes CASSPVAGMGNEQFF.

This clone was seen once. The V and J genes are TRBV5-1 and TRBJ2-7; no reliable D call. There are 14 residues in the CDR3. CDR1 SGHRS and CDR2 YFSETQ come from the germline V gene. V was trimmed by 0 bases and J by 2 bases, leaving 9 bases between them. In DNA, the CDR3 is TGCGCCAGCAGCTTGGCCGCCGGAGCCTACGAGCAGTACGTC. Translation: CASSLAAGAYEQYV.

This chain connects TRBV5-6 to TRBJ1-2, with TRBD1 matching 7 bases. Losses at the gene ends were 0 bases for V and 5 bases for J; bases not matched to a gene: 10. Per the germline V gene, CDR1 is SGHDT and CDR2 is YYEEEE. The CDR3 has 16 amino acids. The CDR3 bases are TGTGCCAGCAGCTTGGCCAGGGGGACCGCTGGGTATGGCTACACCTTC. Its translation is CASSLARGTAGYGYTF. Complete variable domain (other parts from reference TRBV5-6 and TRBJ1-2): DAGVTQSPTHLIKTRGQQVTLRCSPKSGHDTVSWYQQALGQGPQFIFQYYEEEERQRGNFPDRFSGHQFPNYSSELNVNALLLGDSALYLCASSLARGTAGYGYTFGSGTRLTVV.

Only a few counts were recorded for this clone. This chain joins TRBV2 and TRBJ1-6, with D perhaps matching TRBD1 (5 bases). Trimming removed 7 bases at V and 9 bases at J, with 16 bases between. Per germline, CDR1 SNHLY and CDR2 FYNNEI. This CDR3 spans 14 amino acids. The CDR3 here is CASTRDRGGSPLHF. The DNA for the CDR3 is TGTGCCAGCACCCGGGACCGGGGGGGTTCACCCCTCCACTTT.

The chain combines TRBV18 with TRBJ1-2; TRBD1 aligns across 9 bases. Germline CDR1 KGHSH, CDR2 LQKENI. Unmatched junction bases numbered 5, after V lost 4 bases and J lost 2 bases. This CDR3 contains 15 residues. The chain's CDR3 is CASSQTQGANYGYTF. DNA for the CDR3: TGTGCCAGCTCACAAACACAGGGGGCGAACTATGGCTACACCTTC.

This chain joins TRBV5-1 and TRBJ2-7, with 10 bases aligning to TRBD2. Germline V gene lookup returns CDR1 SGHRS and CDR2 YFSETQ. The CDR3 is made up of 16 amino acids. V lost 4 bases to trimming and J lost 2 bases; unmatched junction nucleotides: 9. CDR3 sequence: CASSDISGGLTYEQYF. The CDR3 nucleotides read TGCGCCAGCAGCGACATTAGCGGGGGGCTGACCTACGAGCAGTACTTC.